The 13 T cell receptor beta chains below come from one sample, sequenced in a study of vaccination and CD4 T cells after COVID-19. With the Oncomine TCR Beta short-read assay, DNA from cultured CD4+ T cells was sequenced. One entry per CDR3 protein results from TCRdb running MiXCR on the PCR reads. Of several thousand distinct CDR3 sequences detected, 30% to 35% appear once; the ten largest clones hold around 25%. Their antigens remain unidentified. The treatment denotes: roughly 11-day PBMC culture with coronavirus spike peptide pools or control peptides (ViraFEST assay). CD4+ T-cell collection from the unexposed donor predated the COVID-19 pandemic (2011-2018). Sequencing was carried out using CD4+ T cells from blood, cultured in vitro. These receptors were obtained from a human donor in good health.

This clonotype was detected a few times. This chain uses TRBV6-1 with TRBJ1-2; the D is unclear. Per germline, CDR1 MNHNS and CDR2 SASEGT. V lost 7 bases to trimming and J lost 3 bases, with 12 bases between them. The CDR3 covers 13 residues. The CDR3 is CASTMGRDYGYTF. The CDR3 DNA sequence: TGTGCCAGCACCATGGGCCGTGACTATGGCTACACCTTC.

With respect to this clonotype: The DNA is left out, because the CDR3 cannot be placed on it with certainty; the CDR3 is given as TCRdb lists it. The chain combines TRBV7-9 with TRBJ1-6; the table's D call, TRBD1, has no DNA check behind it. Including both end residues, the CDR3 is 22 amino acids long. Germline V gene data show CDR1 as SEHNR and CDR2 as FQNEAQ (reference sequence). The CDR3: CASSFYICSARQPDRVSSPLHF.

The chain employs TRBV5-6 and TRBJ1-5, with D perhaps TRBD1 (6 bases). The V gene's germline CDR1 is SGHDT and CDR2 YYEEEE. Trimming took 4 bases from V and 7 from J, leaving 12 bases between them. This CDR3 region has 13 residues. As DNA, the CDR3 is TGTGCCAGCAGCCCTGGGGGCGGGCAGCCCCAGCATTTT. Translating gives CASSPGGGQPQHF.

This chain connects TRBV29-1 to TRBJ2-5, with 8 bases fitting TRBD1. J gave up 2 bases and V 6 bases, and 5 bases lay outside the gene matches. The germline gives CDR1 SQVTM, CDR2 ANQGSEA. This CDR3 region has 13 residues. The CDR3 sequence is CSVARGLQETQYF. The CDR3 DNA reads TGCAGCGTCGCCAGGGGGCTTCAAGAGACCCAGTACTTC.

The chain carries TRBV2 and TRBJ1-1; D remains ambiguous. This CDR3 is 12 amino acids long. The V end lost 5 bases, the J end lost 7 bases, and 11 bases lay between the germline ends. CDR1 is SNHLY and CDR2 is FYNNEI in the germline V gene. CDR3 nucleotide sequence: TGTGCCAGCAGTCGAGACGGGGTTGAAGCTTTCTTT. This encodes CASSRDGVEAFF.

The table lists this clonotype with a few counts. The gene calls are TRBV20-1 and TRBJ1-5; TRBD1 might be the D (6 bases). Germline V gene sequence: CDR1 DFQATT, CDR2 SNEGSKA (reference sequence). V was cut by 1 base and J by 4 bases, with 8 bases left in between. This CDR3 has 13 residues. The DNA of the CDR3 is TGCAGTGCTAGAGTTACAGGGAATCAGCCCCAGCATTTT. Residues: CSARVTGNQPQHF.

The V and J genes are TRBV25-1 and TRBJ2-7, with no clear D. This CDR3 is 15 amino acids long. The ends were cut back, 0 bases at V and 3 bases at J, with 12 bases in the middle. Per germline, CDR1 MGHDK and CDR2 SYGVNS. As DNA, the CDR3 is TGTGCCAGCAGTGAATATGCCATAGTGGGCTACGAGCAGTACTTC. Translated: CASSEYAIVGYEQYF.

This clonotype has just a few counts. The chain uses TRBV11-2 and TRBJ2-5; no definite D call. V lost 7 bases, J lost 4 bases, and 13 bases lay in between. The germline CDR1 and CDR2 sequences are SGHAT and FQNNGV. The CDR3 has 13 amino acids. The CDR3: CASTLADRETQYF. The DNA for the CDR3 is TGTGCCAGCACCCTGGCAGACCGAGAGACCCAGTACTTC. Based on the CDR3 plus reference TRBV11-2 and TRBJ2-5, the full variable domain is EAGVAQSPRYKIIEKRQSVAFWCNPISGHATLYWYQQILGQGPKLLIQFQNNGVVDDSQLPKDRFSAERLKGVDSTLKIQPAKLEDSAVYLCASTLADRETQYFGPGTRLLVL.

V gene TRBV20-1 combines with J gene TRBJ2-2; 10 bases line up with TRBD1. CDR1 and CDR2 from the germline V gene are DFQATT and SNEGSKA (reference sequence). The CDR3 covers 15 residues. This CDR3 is CSVVGQGNSIGELFF. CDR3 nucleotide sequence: TGCAGCGTGGTGGGACAGGGGAACAGTATCGGGGAGCTGTTTTTT.

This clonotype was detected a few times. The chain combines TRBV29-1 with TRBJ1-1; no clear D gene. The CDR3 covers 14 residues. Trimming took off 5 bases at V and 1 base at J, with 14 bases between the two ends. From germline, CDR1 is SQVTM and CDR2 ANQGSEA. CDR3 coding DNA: TGCAGCGTTCTTAGCCCGGAGGGGAACACTGAAGCTTTCTTT. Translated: CSVLSPEGNTEAFF.

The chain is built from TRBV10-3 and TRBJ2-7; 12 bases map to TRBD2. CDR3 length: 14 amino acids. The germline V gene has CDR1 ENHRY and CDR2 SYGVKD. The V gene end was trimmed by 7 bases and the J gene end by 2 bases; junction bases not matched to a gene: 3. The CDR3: CAITRTSGTYEQYF. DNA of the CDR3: TGTGCCATCACCAGGACTAGCGGGACCTACGAGCAGTACTTC.

The DNA for the CDR3 is TGTGCCAGTAGTACCGGGACAGGACATTCACCCCTCCACTTT. Translated: CASSTGTGHSPLHF. This chain connects TRBV19 to TRBJ1-6; TRBD1 aligns across 8 bases. Germline CDR1 and CDR2: LNHDA and SQIVND (reference sequence). The CDR3 runs 14 residues. J was trimmed by 8 bases and V by 4 bases; bases with no gene match: 4. Complete variable domain (other parts from reference TRBV19 and TRBJ1-6): DGGITQSPKYLFRKEGQNVTLSCEQNLNHDAMYWYRQDPGQGLRLIYYSQIVNDFQKGDIAEGYSVSREKKESFPLTVTSAQKNPTAFYLCASSTGTGHSPLHFGNGTRLTVT.

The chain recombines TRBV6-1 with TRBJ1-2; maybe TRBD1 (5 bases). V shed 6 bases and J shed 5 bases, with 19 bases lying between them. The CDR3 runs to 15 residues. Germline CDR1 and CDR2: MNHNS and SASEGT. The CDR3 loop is CASSPARQTIYGYTF. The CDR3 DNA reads TGTGCCAGCAGCCCGGCCCGACAGACCATTTATGGCTACACCTTC.